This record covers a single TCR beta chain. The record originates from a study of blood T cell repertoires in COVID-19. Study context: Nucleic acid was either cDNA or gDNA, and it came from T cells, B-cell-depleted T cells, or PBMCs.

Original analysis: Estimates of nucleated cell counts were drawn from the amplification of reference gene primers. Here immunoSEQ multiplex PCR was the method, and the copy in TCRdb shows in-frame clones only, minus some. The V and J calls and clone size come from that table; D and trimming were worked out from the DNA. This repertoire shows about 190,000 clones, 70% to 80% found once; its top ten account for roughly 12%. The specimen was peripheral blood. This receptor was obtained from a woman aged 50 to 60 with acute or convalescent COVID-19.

CDR3 bases: TGTGCCACGACACAGGGGATCCTGAACACCGGGGAGCTGTTTTTT. Amino acids: CATTQGILNTGELFF. This chain links TRBV10-3 with TRBJ2-2; 7 positions match TRBD1. Looked up from germline, CDR1 is ENHRY and CDR2 is SYGVKD. There are 15 residues in the CDR3. V dropped 10 bases and J dropped 1; count of bases not matched to a gene: 9.